The T cell receptor (beta chain) under discussion was sequenced for a study of blood T cell repertoires in COVID-19. Sequencing was performed with immunoSEQ multiplex PCR; in TCRdb, only in-frame clones are kept and a portion is missing. Among 85,000 to 120,000 clones listed, roughly 82% were seen once. Trimming took 3 bases from V and 4 from J; bases not matched to a gene: 14. From germline, CDR1 is KGHSH and CDR2 LQKENI. The length of the CDR3 is 17 residues. This clonotype was obtained from a human donor in a cohort sampled during active COVID-19. The genes are TRBV18 and TRBJ1-2; 7 positions agree with TRBD1. Material for sequencing was peripheral blood. Here the CDR3 reads CASSPDRIGWGPYGYTF. Here the CDR3 DNA reads TGTGCCAGCTCACCGGACAGGATAGGGTGGGGGCCCTATGGCTACACCTTC.